The T cell receptor beta chain under discussion was sequenced for a study of blood T cell repertoires in COVID-19. Study-level background: Spain, Italy and the United States supplied samples that represented acute and convalescent COVID-19. PBMCs, B-cell-depleted T cells, or T cells provided the cDNA or gDNA that made up the material.

The CDR3 region is 14 residues in length, termini included. CDR1 and CDR2 from the germline V gene are SGHNT and YYREEE (reference sequence). For this clone: The DNA is left out, because the CDR3 cannot be placed on it with certainty; the CDR3 is given as TCRdb lists it.

In the original workflow: Reference gene primer amplification gave nucleated cell count estimates. TCRdb keeps only in-frame clones here, not all; method: immunoSEQ multiplex PCR. D and trimming were read from the DNA, whereas the V and J calls and clone size are those reported in that table. This sample has some 47,000 clones; roughly 85% occur once, and the top ten carry around 3%. This chain joins TRBV5-4 and TRBJ1-3; the table gives TRBD1 as D, unverified against the DNA. This receptor was obtained from a woman aged 80 or over with acute or convalescent COVID-19. The sequencing sample was made of peripheral blood. CDR3 amino acids: CASSTSGHGNTIYF.